The 24 T cell receptor beta chains listed next were all sequenced from one sample in a study of cytomegalovirus exposure and HLA in healthy donors. The PCR used 60 Vbeta and 13 Jbeta primers. Only in-frame clones appear in the TCRdb table, and some are missing; sequencing was by immunoSEQ multiplex PCR. The profile covers 180,000 or so clones, with around 80% appearing a single time and 2.3% taken by the ten largest. Sequences were obtained from PBMCs. The receptors were gathered from a woman aged 50 to 60 in good health and CMV-seronegative.

The V gene is TRBV5-1, the J gene TRBJ1-4; 7 positions match TRBD1. Germline V gene data show CDR1 as SGHRS and CDR2 as YFSETQ. The trim removed 4 bases at V and 5 bases at J, leaving 5 bases unmatched. CDR3 length equals 14 residues. Here the CDR3 reads CASSPGTENEKLFF. CDR3 DNA sequence: TGCGCCAGCAGCCCCGGGACAGAAAATGAAAAACTGTTTTTT.

This clone was observed a handful of times. V is TRBV6-4 and J is TRBJ2-1, with a possible D match to TRBD2 (5 bases). Germline V gene data show CDR1 as MRHNA and CDR2 as SNTAGT. CDR3 length: 18 amino acids. V dropped 0 bases and J dropped 7 bases, with 22 bases sitting between them. The CDR3: CASSDSPLLLERRNEQFF. For the CDR3, the DNA is TGTGCCAGCAGTGACTCCCCCCTACTACTAGAACGAAGGAATGAGCAGTTCTTC.

Here the CDR3 reads CATSLAGGSTDTQYF. The CDR3 DNA follows: TGTGCCACCAGCCTAGCGGGGGGAAGCACAGATACGCAGTATTTT. The chain recombines TRBV15 with TRBJ2-3, with TRBD2 matching 11 bases. V was pared by 5 bases and J by 0 bases, with 1 base of the junction left unmatched. This CDR3 is built from 15 residues. In germline, CDR1 is LNHNV, CDR2 YYDKDF (reference sequence).

The V gene is TRBV19, the J gene TRBJ1-1; perhaps TRBD1 as D (5 bases). This CDR3 is built from 15 residues. Germline V gene sequence: CDR1 LNHDA, CDR2 SQIVND (reference sequence). V was trimmed by 4 bases and J by 4 bases, leaving 16 bases between them. CDR3 sequence reads: CASSRGGGIGTEAFF. The CDR3 nucleotides read TGTGCCAGTAGTAGGGGCGGGGGAATAGGCACTGAAGCTTTCTTT.

The chain is built from TRBV28 and TRBJ2-7; D perhaps matches TRBD2 (5 bases). The CDR3 is 15 residues long. In germline, CDR1 is MDHEN, CDR2 SYDVKM. V was pared by 3 bases and J by 2 bases, with 14 bases between. The CDR3 nucleotides are TGTGCCAGCAGTTTGAGGGCCCCCGGGGCCTACGAGCAGTACTTC. Residues: CASSLRAPGAYEQYF.

The chain has TRBV7-2 and TRBJ2-2; 14 bases align to TRBD2. V shed 5 bases, J shed 6 bases, and the junction held 8 bases outside the gene matches. Germline CDR1 and CDR2: SGHTA and FQGNSA. This CDR3 has 17 residues. The CDR3 sequence is CASSTTGLAGVPGELFF. CDR3 bases: TGTGCCAGCAGCACCACGGGACTAGCGGGAGTCCCCGGGGAGCTGTTTTTT.

This clone appeared a single time. V and J are TRBV18 and TRBJ2-5; perhaps TRBD1 as D (6 bases). The DNA end is a closer match to TRBJ2-7, so the J assignment may be wrong. The CDR3 is 14 amino acids. Germline lookup yields CDR1 KGHSH and CDR2 LQKENI. CDR3 nucleotides: TGTGCCAGCTCACGGGCCGACAGGCTCCACGAGCAGTACTTC. This encodes CASSRADRLHEQYF.

The J gene is TRBJ1-1, the V gene TRBV29-1; TRBD1 might be the D (6 bases). The germline gives CDR1 SQVTM, CDR2 ANQGSEA. The V end lost 4 bases, the J end lost 10 bases, and 16 bases lay between the germline ends. CDR3 length: 12 residues. This CDR3 reads CSVVGAGWGAFF. For the CDR3, the DNA is TGCAGCGTTGTGGGGGCAGGGTGGGGAGCTTTCTTT.

The V call is TRBV5-4, the J call TRBJ2-3; possible D gene TRBD2, 5 bases. Germline assignment: CDR1 SGHNT and CDR2 YYREEE (reference sequence). The length of the CDR3 is 16 residues. Between the trimmed V and J ends, which lost 0 bases and 0 bases, there was a span of 11 bases. CDR3 in DNA: TGTGCCAGCAGCTTGGGAGCGGACCGCAGCACAGATACGCAGTATTTT. It specifies CASSLGADRSTDTQYF.

The chain is built from TRBV7-8 and TRBJ1-1, with 8 bases matching TRBD1. With 11 bases clipped from V and 4 bases from J, the junction kept 12 bases outside the gene matches. The CDR3 sequence is 14 residues long. CDR1 and CDR2 (germline): SGHVS, FQNEAQ. CDR3 DNA sequence: TGTGCCGTTGACACTCGTACAGGGGGCACTGAAGCTTTCTTT. As protein: CAVDTRTGGTEAFF.

This chain uses TRBV18 with TRBJ2-7, with a possible D match to TRBD1 (5 bases). Germline loops: CDR1 KGHSH, CDR2 LQKENI. Between the trimmed V and J ends, which lost 2 bases and 7 bases, there was a span of 27 bases. The CDR3 is 18 amino acids. The CDR3 is CASSPMRQPTVGREEQYF. The CDR3 DNA sequence: TGTGCCAGCTCACCAATGCGACAGCCCACTGTGGGTCGTGAAGAGCAGTACTTC.

This clone occurred once. The genes are TRBV9 and TRBJ2-5; weak D call: TRBD1 (6 bases). Trimming removed 3 bases from V and 0 bases from J, with 9 bases in between. The CDR3 runs to 14 residues. CDR1 is SGDLS, CDR2 YYNGEE, per germline. CDR3 sequence: CASSGGTNQETQYF. In DNA, the CDR3 is TGTGCCAGCAGCGGGGGGACAAACCAAGAGACCCAGTACTTC.

The CDR3 here is CASGPGLTTDTQYF. CDR3 DNA: TGCGCCAGCGGGCCGGGACTGACGACGGATACGCAGTATTTT. This rearrangement joins TRBV5-1 to TRBJ2-3; D may be TRBD2 (6 bases). Germline V gene data show CDR1 as SGHRS and CDR2 as YFSETQ. The CDR3 is 14 amino acids. V was trimmed by 7 bases and J by 6 bases, leaving 18 bases between them.

The genes are TRBV28 and TRBJ1-6; 10 nucleotides match TRBD1. The CDR3 length is 15 residues. V was clipped by 5 bases and J by 9 bases; unmatched bases: 7. Germline assignment: CDR1 MDHEN and CDR2 SYDVKM. The CDR3 region is CASSPDRGPSSPLHF. The CDR3 DNA reads as TGTGCCAGCAGTCCCGACAGGGGGCCGAGTTCACCCCTCCACTTT.

On this clone itself: The sample holds other DNA sequences that translate to the same CDR3. This chain uses TRBV11-2 with TRBJ1-3; no firm D call. Between the trimmed V and J ends, which lost 0 bases and 7 bases, there was a span of 7 bases. Germline CDR1 reads SGHAT; CDR2 reads FQNNGV. The CDR3 runs to 13 residues. Here the CDR3 DNA reads TGTGCCAGCAGCTTAGACCGCCAGAACACCATATATTTT. Translation gives CASSLDRQNTIYF.

The rearrangement joins TRBV6-6 to TRBJ2-2, with 7 positions matching TRBD1. The V gene end was trimmed by 6 bases and the J gene end by 7 bases; junction bases not matched to a gene: 11. Looked up from germline, CDR1 is MNHNY and CDR2 is SVGAGI (reference sequence). The CDR3 contains 15 residues. The CDR3 loop is CASRSPDRVGGELFF. The CDR3 nucleotides are TGTGCCAGCAGATCTCCTGACAGGGTGGGCGGGGAGCTGTTTTTT.

This rearrangement joins TRBV10-3 to TRBJ1-5, with D possibly matching TRBD1 (6 bases). CDR3 length: 14 amino acids. Germline V CDR1 and CDR2: ENHRY, SYGVKD. V was shortened by 2 bases and J by 6 bases, with 11 bases between the two germline ends. DNA for the CDR3: TGTGCCATCAGTGAGGGGGGCCGAGTTCAGCCCCAGCATTTT. Translated: CAISEGGRVQPQHF.

The CDR3, as DNA: TGTGCCAGCAGCCAGCGGACAGGGTTCGGCGAGCAGTACTTC. Protein product: CASSQRTGFGEQYF. The V and J genes are TRBV14 and TRBJ2-7; 8 bases line up with TRBD1. V lost 3 bases to trimming and J lost 6 bases; unmatched junction nucleotides: 7. The CDR3 totals 14 residues. In germline, CDR1 is SGHDN, CDR2 FVKESK. Supplemented by reference TRBV14 and TRBJ2-7, the full variable domain reads EAGVTQFPSHSVIEKGQTVTLRCDPISGHDNLYWYRRVMGKEIKFLLHFVKESKQDESGMPNNRFLAERTGGTYSTLKVQPAELEDSGVYFCASSQRTGFGEQYFGPGTRLTVT.

The rearrangement uses TRBV7-9 and TRBJ1-2, with D tentatively TRBD1 (6 bases). This CDR3 contains 13 residues. Germline V gives CDR1 SEHNR, CDR2 FQNEAQ (reference sequence). V was trimmed by 4 bases and J by 4 bases, leaving 10 bases between them. This chain's CDR3 is CASSSGDIYGYTF. Here the CDR3 DNA reads TGTGCCAGCAGCTCCGGGGACATCTATGGCTACACCTTC.

V gene TRBV11-2 combines with J gene TRBJ1-2, with D unresolved. The CDR3 length is 13 residues. Deletions cut 1 base from V and 8 bases from J, with 11 bases between. Germline V CDR1 and CDR2: SGHAT, FQNNGV. The CDR3 sequence is CASSLGGSWGYTF. The DNA for the CDR3 is TGTGCCAGCAGCTTAGGAGGGTCCTGGGGCTACACCTTC.

As concerns this clone: The same CDR3 also results from other DNA sequences found in this sample. The chain links TRBV5-1 to TRBJ2-1; 9 positions match TRBD2. This CDR3 has 15 amino acids. Germline loops: CDR1 SGHRS, CDR2 YFSETQ. After removal of 1 base from V and 1 base from J, the junction contained 0 bases not matched to a gene. The CDR3 spells CASSLTSGSYNEQFF. Here the CDR3 DNA reads TGCGCCAGCAGCTTGACTAGCGGGTCCTACAATGAGCAGTTCTTC. Looking up the rest from reference TRBV5-1 and TRBJ2-1 gives the full variable domain: KAGVTQTPRYLIKTRGQQVTLSCSPISGHRSVSWYQQTPGQGLQFLFEYFSETQRNKGNFPGRFSGRQFSNSRSEMNVSTLELGDSALYLCASSLTSGSYNEQFFGPGTRLTVL.

This clone was seen a handful of times. This chain joins TRBV5-8 and TRBJ2-7; perhaps TRBD1 as D (5 bases). The CDR3 is made up of 15 amino acids. Germline CDR1 is SGHTS and CDR2 is YDEGEE. Trimming shortened V by 0 bases and J by 1 base, and 11 bases separated the two germline ends. The CDR3 DNA follows: TGTGCCAGCAGCTTGGCGGCAGGGATGTCCTACGAGCAGTACTTC. The encoded protein is CASSLAAGMSYEQYF.

This clone was recorded once. V and J are TRBV7-6 and TRBJ2-1; tentative D call: TRBD1 (6 bases). Germline CDR1 and CDR2: SGHVS and FNYEAQ. V lost 6 bases and J lost 3, with 15 bases in between. The CDR3 runs 15 residues. The CDR3 DNA sequence: TGTGCCAGCAGTCTTCAGGGGAGCCTCTACAATGAGCAGTTCTTC. It is translated as CASSLQGSLYNEQFF.

The chain joins TRBV29-1 to TRBJ2-7; 9 bases line up with TRBD2. The V segment lost 4 bases and the J segment 4 bases; nucleotides outside the gene matches: 11. Germline CDR1 SQVTM, CDR2 ANQGSEA. There are 15 residues in the CDR3. CDR3 loop: CSVGSSGSARYEQYF. CDR3 in DNA: TGCAGCGTTGGTAGTAGCGGGAGTGCTCGGTACGAGCAGTACTTC.